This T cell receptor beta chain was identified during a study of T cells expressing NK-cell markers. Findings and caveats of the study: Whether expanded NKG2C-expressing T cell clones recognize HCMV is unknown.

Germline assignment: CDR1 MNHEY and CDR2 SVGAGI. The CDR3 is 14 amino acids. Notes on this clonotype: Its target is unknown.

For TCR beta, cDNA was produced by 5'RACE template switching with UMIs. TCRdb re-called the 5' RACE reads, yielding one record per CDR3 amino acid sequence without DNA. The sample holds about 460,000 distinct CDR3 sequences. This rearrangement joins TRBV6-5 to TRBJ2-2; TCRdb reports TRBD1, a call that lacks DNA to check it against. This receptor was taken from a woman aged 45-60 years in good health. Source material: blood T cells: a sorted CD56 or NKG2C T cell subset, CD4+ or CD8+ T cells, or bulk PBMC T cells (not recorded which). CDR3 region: CASSRQLNTGELFF.